This TCR beta chain was retrieved from a study of shared clonotypes between healthy human individuals. The study, taken as a whole, reports: Compared with memory subsets, naive subsets generally had larger estimated richness.

Each sample came from a Caucasian adult donor living in Nashville, Tennessee. In the case of this clone: Antigen: not known.

Original data processing: ImmunoSEQ output lacked quality scores and full-length reads, limiting matched filtering. The repertoire was sequenced with immunoSEQ multiplex PCR; TCRdb's copy has only in-frame clones and lacks some. The V and J calls and the clone size are those of that table, but D and trimming were determined from the DNA. Among hundreds of thousands of clones listed, about 96% were seen once. The V gene's germline CDR1 is SGHNT and CDR2 YYREEE (reference sequence). The CDR3 is made up of 14 amino acids. Trimming stripped 5 bases from V and 2 bases from J, with 13 bases between. The source material was naive CD4+ T cells sorted from blood. Subset meaning: CD45RA+ positively selected. V and J are TRBV5-4 and TRBJ2-5; D is undetermined. The receptor comes from a woman aged 30 to 39 in good health. The CDR3, as DNA: TGTGCCAGCAGTCGCGGTACTGCTCAAGAGACCCAGTACTTC. This translates into CASSRGTAQETQYF. Supplemented by reference TRBV5-4 and TRBJ2-5, the full variable domain reads ETGVTQSPTHLIKTRGQQVTLRCSSQSGHNTVSWYQQALGQGPQFIFQYYREEENGRGNFPPRFSGLQFPNYSSELNVNALELDDSALYLCASSRGTAQETQYFGPGTRLLVL.